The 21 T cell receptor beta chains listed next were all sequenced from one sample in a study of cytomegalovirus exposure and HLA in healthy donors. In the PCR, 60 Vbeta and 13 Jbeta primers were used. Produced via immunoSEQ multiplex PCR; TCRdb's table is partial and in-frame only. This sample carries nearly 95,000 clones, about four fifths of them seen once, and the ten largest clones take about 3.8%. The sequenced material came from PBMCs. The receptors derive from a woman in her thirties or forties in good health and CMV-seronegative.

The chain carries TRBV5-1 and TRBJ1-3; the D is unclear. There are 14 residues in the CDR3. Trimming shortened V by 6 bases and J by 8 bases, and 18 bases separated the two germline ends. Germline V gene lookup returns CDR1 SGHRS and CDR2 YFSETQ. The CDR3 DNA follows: TGCGCCAGCAACCCTCACCGTCCCGGGGACACCATATATTTT. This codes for CASNPHRPGDTIYF.

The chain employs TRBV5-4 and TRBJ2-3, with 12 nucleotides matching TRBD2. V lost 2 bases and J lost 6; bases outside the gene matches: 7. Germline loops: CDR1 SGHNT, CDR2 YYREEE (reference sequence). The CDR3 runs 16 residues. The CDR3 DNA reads TGTGCCAGCAGCTTCCTAGCGGGGGGGCGGTTGGATACGCAGTATTTT. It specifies CASSFLAGGRLDTQYF.

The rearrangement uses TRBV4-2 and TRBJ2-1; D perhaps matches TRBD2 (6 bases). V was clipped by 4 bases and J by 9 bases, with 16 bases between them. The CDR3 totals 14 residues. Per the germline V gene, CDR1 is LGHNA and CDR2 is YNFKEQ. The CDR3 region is CASSPPELAFEQFF. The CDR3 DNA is TGTGCCAGCAGCCCTCCAGAGCTAGCGTTTGAGCAGTTCTTC.

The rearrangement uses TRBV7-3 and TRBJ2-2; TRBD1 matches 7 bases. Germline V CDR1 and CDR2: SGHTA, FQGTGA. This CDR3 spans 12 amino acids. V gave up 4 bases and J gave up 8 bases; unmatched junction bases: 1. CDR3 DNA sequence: TGTGCCAGCAGCTCGGGACAGGGGGAGCTGTTTTTT. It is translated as CASSSGQGELFF.

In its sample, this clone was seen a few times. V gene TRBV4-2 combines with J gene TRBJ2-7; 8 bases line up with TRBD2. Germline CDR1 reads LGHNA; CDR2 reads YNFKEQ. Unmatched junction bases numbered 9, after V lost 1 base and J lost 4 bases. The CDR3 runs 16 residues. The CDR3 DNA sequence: TGTGCCAGCAGCCAAGCTTCCGGGGGGGAGTCTTACGAGCAGTACTTC. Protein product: CASSQASGGESYEQYF.

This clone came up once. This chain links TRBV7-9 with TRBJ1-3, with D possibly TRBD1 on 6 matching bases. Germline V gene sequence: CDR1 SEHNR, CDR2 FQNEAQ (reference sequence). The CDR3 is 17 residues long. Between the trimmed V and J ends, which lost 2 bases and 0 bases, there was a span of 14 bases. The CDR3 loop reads CASSLQGTSSSGNTIYF. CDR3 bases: TGTGCCAGCAGCTTACAGGGGACATCATCCTCTGGAAACACCATATATTTT.

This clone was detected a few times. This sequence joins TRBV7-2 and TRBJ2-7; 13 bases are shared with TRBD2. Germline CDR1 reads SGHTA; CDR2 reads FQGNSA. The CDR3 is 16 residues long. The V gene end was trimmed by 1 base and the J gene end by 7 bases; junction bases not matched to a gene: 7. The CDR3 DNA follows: TGTGCCAGCAGCTTAGAGGAGACTAGCGGGGGGAGTGAGCAGTACTTC. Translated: CASSLEETSGGSEQYF.

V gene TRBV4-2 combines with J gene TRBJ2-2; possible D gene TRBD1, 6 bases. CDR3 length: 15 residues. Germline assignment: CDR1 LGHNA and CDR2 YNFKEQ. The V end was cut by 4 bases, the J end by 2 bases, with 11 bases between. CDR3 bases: TGTGCCAGCAGCCTATCGGACAGCAACACCGGGGAGCTGTTTTTT. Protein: CASSLSDSNTGELFF.

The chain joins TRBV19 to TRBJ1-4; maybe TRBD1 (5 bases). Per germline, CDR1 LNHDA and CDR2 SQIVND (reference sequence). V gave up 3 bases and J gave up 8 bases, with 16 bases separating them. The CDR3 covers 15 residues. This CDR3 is CASSMGAGLQEKLFF. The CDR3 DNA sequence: TGTGCCAGTAGTATGGGAGCGGGACTCCAAGAAAAACTGTTTTTT.

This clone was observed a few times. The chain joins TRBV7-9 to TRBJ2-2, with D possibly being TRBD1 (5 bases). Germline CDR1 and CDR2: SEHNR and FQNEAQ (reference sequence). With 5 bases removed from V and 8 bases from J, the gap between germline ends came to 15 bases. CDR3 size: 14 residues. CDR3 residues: CASSTRTQAGELFF. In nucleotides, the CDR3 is TGTGCCAGCAGCACAAGAACACAGGCAGGGGAGCTGTTTTTT.

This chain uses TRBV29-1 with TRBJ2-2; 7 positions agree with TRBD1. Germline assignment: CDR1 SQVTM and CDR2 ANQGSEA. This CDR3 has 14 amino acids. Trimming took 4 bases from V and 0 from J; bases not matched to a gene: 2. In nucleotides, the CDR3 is TGCAGCGTTGGGGACAGAACGAACACCGGGGAGCTGTTTTTT. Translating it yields CSVGDRTNTGELFF.

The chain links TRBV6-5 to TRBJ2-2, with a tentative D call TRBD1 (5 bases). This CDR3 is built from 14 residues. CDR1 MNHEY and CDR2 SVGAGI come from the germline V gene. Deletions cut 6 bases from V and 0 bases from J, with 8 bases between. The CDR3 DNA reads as TGTGCCAGCAGACAGGTTTCGAACACCGGGGAGCTGTTTTTT. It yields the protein CASRQVSNTGELFF.

The CDR3 reads CSATGTSGYNEQFF. The CDR3 DNA reads TGCAGCGCAACTGGGACTAGCGGGTACAATGAGCAGTTCTTC. This sequence joins TRBV29-1 and TRBJ2-1; 12 positions match TRBD2. The CDR3 sequence is 14 residues long. Germline assignment: CDR1 SQVTM and CDR2 ANQGSEA. Trimming removed 7 bases from V and 4 bases from J; junction bases left unmatched: 5.

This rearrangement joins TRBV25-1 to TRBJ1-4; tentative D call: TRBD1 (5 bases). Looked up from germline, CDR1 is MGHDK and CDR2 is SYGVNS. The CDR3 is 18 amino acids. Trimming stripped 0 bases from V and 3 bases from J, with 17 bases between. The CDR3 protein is CASSEYRGGTVANEKLFF. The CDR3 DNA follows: TGTGCCAGCAGTGAATATCGTGGAGGGACTGTGGCTAATGAAAAACTGTTTTTT.

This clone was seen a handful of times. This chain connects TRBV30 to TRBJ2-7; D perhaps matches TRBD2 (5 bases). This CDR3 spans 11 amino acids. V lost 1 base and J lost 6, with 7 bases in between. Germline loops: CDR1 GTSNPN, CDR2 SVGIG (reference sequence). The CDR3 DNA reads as TGTGCCTGGAGTGCGGGAAGCGAGCAGTACTTC. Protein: CAWSAGSEQYF.

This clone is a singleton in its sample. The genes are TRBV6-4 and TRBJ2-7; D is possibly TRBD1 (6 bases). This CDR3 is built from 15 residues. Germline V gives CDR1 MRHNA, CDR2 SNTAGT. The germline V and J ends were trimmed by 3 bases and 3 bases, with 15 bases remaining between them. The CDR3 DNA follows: TGTGCCAGCAGTGAGGAACCGGACAGCAGCTACGAGCAGTACTTC. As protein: CASSEEPDSSYEQYF.

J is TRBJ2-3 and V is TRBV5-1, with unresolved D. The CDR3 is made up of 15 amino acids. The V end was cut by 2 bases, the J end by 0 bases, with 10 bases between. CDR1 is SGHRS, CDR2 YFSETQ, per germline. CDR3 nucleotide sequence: TGCGCCAGCAGCTTATCCGAGATTAGCACAGATACGCAGTATTTT. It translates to CASSLSEISTDTQYF. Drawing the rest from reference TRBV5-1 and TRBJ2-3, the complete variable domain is KAGVTQTPRYLIKTRGQQVTLSCSPISGHRSVSWYQQTPGQGLQFLFEYFSETQRNKGNFPGRFSGRQFSNSRSEMNVSTLELGDSALYLCASSLSEISTDTQYFGPGTRLTVL.

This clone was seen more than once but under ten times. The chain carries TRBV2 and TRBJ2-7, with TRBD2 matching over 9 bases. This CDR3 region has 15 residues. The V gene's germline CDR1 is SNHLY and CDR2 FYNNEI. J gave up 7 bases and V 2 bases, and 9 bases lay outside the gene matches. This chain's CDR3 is CASSERLLAGYEQYF. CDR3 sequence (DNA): TGTGCCAGCAGTGAAAGGCTCCTAGCGGGGTATGAGCAGTACTTC.

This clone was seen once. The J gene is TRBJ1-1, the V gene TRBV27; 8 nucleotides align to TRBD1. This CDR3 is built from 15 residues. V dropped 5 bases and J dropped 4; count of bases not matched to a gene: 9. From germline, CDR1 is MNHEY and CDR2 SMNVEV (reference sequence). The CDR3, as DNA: TGTGCCAGCAGTGTACGACAGGGGAGTTTCACTGAAGCTTTCTTT. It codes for CASSVRQGSFTEAFF.

The CDR3 DNA reads TGCGCCAGCAGCCAAGGAGTTGAGTGGCAGCCCCAGCATTTT. Translation: CASSQGVEWQPQHF. J is TRBJ1-5 and V is TRBV4-1; D unresolved. V was shortened by 1 base and J by 7 bases, with 11 bases between the two germline ends. The CDR3 length is 14 residues. Germline-derived CDR1 and CDR2 are MGHRA and YSYEKL.

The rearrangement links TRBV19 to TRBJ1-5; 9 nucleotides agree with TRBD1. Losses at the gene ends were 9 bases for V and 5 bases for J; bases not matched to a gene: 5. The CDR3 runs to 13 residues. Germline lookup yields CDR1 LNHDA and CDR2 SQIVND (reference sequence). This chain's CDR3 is CASGGTGYQPQHF. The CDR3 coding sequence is TGTGCCAGCGGGGGGACAGGGTATCAGCCCCAGCATTTT.